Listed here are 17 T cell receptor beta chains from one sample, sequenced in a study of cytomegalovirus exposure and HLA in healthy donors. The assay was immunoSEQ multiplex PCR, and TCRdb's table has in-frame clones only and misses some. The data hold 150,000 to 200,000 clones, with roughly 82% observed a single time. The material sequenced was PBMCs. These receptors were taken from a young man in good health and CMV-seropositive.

The CDR3 region is CASSPPWDRTNYGYTF. The CDR3 region has the DNA TGTGCCAGTAGTCCCCCCTGGGACAGGACTAACTATGGCTACACCTTC. This sequence joins TRBV19 and TRBJ1-2; 8 bases match TRBD1. The CDR3 has 16 residues. V lost 5 bases, J lost 0 bases, and 8 bases stayed unmatched. The germline V gene encodes CDR1 LNHDA and CDR2 SQIVND (reference sequence).

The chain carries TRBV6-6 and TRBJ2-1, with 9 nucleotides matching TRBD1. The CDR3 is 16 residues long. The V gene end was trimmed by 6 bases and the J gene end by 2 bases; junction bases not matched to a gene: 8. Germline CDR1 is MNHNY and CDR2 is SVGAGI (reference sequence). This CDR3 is CASSHLGTGTYNEQFF. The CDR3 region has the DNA TGTGCCAGCAGCCACCTCGGGACAGGGACCTACAATGAGCAGTTCTTC.

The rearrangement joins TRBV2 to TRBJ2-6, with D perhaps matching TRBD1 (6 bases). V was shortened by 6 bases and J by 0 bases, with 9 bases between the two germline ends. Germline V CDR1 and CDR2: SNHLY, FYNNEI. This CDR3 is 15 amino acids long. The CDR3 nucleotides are TGTGCCAGCAGACGAGGGGGCTCTGGGGCCAACGTCCTGACTTTC. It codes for CASRRGGSGANVLTF.

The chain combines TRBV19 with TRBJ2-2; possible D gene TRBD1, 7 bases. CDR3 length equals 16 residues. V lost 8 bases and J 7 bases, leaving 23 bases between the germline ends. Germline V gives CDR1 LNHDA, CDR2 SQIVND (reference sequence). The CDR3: CASARSGGQKRGELFF. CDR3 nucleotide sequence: TGTGCCAGTGCCCGATCCGGGGGACAGAAGCGCGGGGAGCTGTTTTTT.

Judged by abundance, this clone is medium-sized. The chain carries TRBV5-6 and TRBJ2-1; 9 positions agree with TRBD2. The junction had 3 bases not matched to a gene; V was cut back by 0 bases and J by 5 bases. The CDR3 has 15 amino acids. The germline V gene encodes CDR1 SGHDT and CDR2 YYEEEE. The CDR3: CASSLGASGNNEQFF. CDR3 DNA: TGTGCCAGCAGCTTGGGCGCTAGCGGGAACAATGAGCAGTTCTTC.

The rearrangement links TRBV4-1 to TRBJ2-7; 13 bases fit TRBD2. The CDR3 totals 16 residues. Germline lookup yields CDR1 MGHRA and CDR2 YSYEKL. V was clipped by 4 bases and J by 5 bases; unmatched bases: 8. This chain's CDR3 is CASSRPGTSGVNEQYF. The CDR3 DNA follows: TGCGCCAGCAGCCGGCCCGGGACTAGCGGGGTTAACGAGCAGTACTTC.

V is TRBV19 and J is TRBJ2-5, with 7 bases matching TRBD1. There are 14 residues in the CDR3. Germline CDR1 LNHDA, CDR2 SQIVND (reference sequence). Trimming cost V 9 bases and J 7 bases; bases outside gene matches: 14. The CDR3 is CASAKGQSRGTQYF. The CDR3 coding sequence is TGTGCCAGCGCGAAGGGACAGTCCCGGGGGACCCAGTACTTC.

CDR3 in amino acids: CSARGSGEYF. CDR3 nucleotides: TGCAGTGCTAGAGGTTCAGGGGAGTACTTC. This sequence joins TRBV20-1 and TRBJ2-4; TRBD1 might be the D (6 bases). In germline, CDR1 is DFQATT, CDR2 SNEGSKA (reference sequence). This CDR3 has 10 amino acids. V lost 1 base to trimming and J lost 14 bases, with 9 bases between them.

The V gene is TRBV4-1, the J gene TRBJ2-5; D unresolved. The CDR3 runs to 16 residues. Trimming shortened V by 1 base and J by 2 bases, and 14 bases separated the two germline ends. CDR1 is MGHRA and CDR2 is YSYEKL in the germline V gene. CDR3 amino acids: CASSQVPVMPQETQYF. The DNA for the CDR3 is TGCGCCAGCAGCCAAGTGCCAGTCATGCCGCAAGAGACCCAGTACTTC.

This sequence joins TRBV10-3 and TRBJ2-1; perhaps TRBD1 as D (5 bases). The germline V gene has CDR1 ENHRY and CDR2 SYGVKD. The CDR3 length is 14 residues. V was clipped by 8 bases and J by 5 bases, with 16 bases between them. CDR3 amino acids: CAIRSGFKDNEQFF. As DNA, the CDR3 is TGTGCCATCCGATCAGGGTTCAAGGACAATGAGCAGTTCTTC.

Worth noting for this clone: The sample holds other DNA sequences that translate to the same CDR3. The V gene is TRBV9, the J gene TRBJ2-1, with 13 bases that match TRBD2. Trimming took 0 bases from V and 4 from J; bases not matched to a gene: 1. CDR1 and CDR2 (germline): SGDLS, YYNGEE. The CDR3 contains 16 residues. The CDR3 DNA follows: TGTGCCAGCAGCGTAGGGACTAGCGGGAGTTACAATGAGCAGTTCTTC. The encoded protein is CASSVGTSGSYNEQFF.

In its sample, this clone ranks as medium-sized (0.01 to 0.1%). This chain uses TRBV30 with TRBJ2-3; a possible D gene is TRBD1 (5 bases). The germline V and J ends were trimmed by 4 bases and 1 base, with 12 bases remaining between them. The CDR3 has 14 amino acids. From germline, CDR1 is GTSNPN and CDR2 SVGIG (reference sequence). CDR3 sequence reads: CAWTQGSRTDTQYF. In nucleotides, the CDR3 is TGTGCCTGGACGCAGGGATCTCGCACAGATACGCAGTATTTT.

The CDR3, as DNA: TGCGCCAGCAGCGAGGGCGCGAACACCGGGGAGCTGTTTTTT. Translated: CASSEGANTGELFF. The V call is TRBV5-1, the J call TRBJ2-2; a weak D match, TRBD2 (5 bases). The CDR3 extends over 14 amino acids. Trimming took 4 bases from V and 0 from J, leaving 7 bases between them. Germline CDR1 and CDR2: SGHRS and YFSETQ.

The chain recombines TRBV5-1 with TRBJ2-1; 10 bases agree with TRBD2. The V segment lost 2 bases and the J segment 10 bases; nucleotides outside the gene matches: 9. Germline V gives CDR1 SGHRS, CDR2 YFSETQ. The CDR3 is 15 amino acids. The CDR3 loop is CASSLSSASGSEQFF. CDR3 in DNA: TGCGCCAGCAGCTTATCATCGGCTAGCGGGAGCGAGCAGTTCTTC.

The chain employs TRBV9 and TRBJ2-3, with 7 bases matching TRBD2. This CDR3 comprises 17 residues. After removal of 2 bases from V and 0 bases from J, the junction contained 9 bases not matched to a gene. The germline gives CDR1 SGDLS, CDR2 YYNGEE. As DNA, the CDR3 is TGTGCCAGCAGCGTGGGGGGAGCGGGGCCTAGCACAGATACGCAGTATTTT. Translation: CASSVGGAGPSTDTQYF.

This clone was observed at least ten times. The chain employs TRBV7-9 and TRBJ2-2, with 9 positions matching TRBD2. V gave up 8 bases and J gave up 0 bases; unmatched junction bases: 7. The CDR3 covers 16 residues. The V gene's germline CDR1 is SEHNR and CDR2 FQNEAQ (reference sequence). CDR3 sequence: CASPPTSGSNTGELFF. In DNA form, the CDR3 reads TGTGCCAGCCCCCCCACTAGCGGGTCGAACACCGGGGAGCTGTTTTTT.

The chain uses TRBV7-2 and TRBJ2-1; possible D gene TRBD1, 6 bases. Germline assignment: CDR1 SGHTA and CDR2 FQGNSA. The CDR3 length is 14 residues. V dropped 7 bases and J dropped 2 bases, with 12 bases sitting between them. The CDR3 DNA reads TGTGCCAGCAACGAAGGGGGACCCTACAATGAGCAGTTCTTC. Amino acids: CASNEGGPYNEQFF.